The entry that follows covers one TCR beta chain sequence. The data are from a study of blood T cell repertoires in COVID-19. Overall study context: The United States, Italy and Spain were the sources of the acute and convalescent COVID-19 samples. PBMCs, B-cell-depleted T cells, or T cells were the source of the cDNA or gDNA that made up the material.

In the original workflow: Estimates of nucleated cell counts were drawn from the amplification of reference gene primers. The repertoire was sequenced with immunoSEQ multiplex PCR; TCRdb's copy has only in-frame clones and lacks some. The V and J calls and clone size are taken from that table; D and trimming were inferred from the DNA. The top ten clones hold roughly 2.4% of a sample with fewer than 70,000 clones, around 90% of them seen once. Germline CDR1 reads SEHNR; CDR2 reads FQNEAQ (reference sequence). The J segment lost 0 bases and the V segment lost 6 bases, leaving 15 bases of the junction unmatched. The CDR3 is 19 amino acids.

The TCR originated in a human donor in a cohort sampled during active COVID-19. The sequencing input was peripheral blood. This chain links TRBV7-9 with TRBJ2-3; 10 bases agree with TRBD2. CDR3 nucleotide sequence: TGTGCCAGCAGGGCTAGCGGGAGCACGTACACAACTAGCACAGATACGCAGTATTTT. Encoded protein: CASRASGSTYTTSTDTQYF. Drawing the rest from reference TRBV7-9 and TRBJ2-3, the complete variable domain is DTGVSQNPRHKITKRGQNVTFRCDPISEHNRLYWYRQTLGQGPEFLTYFQNEAQLEKSRLLSDRFSAERPKGSFSTLEIQRTEQGDSAMYLCASRASGSTYTTSTDTQYFGPGTRLTVL.